This T cell receptor (beta chain) was identified in a study of blood T cell repertoires in COVID-19. This table comes from immunoSEQ multiplex PCR, and its TCRdb copy is limited to in-frame clones, with some not included. The sample lists about 120,000 clones, 78% occurring once. The receptor was derived from a man aged 65 to 79 with acute or convalescent COVID-19. Source material: peripheral blood.

CDR3 sequence reads: CASSRYLGEANTEAFF. The CDR3 region has the DNA TGCGCCAGCAGCCGATACCTCGGGGAGGCGAACACTGAAGCTTTCTTT. V is TRBV4-3 and J is TRBJ1-1, with D hard to call. V was pared by 4 bases and J by 1 base, with 16 bases between. The germline V gene encodes CDR1 LGHNA and CDR2 YSLEER. The CDR3 loop spans 16 amino acids.